This TCR beta chain was identified during a study of blood T cell repertoires in COVID-19. The table came from immunoSEQ multiplex PCR; TCRdb's copy has only in-frame clones and leaves some out. The table shows over 200,000 clones, with around 78% occurring only once. Germline V gene lookup returns CDR1 LGHNA and CDR2 YSLEER. Trimming took 1 base from V and 4 from J, leaving 15 bases between them. This CDR3 region has 16 residues. Material for sequencing was peripheral blood. The V and J genes are TRBV4-3 and TRBJ2-3; D not certain. This TCR derives from a woman between 65 and 79 years old with active or convalescent COVID-19. The CDR3 region has the DNA TGCGCCAGCAGCCAAGGCCGGGTACTACGCGCAGATACGCAGTATTTT. Translated: CASSQGRVLRADTQYF.